This T cell receptor beta chain is from a study of blood T cell repertoires in COVID-19. Study-wide background: COVID-19 samples, acute and convalescent, were from the United States, Italy and Spain.

Clones were sequenced by immunoSEQ multiplex PCR, and TCRdb holds only the in-frame ones, with some missing. The sample comprises about 240,000 clones, 85% to 90% of which are singletons, and over 4% rests with the top ten. The CDR3 has 15 amino acids. The study drew participants aged roughly 18 to 95 years from some 24 US areas. Clinical histories supplied by participants themselves formed the basis of cohort assignment. Each recovered donor of Cohort 3 presented with two negative PCRs, clearance, or symptom resolution. This TCR came from a young woman who had recovered from COVID-19. The chain joins TRBV21-1 to TRBJ2-7; the DNA was not used to check the table's D call, TRBD1. TRBV21-1 represents a pseudogene. The specimen was PBMCs or T cells enriched from blood (not recorded which). The CDR3 bases are TGTGCCAGCAGCCCACCCGACAGAGAGACCTACGAGCAGTACTTC. Amino acids: CASSPPDRETYEQYF.